What follows is one T cell receptor beta chain and its context. This entry comes from a study of blood T cell repertoires in COVID-19. Study-wide background: The United States, Italy and Spain were the sources of the acute and convalescent COVID-19 samples.

Germline V CDR1 and CDR2: SQVTM, ANQGSEA. After removal of 4 bases from V and 2 bases from J, the junction contained 3 bases not matched to a gene. The CDR3 is made up of 13 amino acids. Per the authors' pipeline: Amplifying reference gene primers gave estimates of nucleated cell counts. Clones were read by immunoSEQ multiplex PCR, and TCRdb kept only the in-frame ones, dropping some. V and J calls and clone size come straight from that table; D and trimming were deduced from the DNA. The sample holds roughly 250,000 clones, roughly 84% seen once. The clonotype comes from an older person with COVID-19, enrolled during active disease. The chain links TRBV29-1 to TRBJ2-3; 7 nucleotides agree with TRBD1. The material sequenced was peripheral blood. For the CDR3, the DNA is TGCAGCGTTGCCGGGACAGACACAGATACGCAGTATTTT. Translated: CSVAGTDTDTQYF.